This T cell receptor beta chain appears in the sequencing data of a study of blood T cell repertoires in COVID-19. In germline, CDR1 is SEHNR, CDR2 FQNEAQ (reference sequence). V was clipped by 5 bases and J by 0 bases, with 19 bases between them. There are 18 residues in the CDR3. This table comes from immunoSEQ multiplex PCR, and its TCRdb copy is limited to in-frame clones, with some not included. The repertoire holds about 310,000 clones, with roughly 90% as singletons. Sequencing used PBMCs or T cells enriched from blood (not recorded which). The source of this sequence is a woman aged 25-40 years who had recovered from COVID-19. This chain connects TRBV7-9 to TRBJ2-2, with D tentatively TRBD2 (6 bases). CDR3 residues: CASSPGGKRGANTGELFF. The CDR3 bases are TGTGCCAGCAGCCCAGGAGGGAAGAGGGGAGCGAACACCGGGGAGCTGTTTTTT.